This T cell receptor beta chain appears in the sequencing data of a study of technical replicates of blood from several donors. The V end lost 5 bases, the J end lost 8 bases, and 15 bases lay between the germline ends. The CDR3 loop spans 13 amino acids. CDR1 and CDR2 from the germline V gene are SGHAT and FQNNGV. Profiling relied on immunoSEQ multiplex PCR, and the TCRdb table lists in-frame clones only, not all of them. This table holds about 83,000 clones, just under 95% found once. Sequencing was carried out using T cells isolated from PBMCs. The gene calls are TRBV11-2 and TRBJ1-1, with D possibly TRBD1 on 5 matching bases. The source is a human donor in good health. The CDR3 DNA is TGTGCCAGCAGCCGAACGGGGGGGAGAGAAGCTTTCTTT. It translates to CASSRTGGREAFF. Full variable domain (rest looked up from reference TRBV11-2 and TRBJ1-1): EAGVAQSPRYKIIEKRQSVAFWCNPISGHATLYWYQQILGQGPKLLIQFQNNGVVDDSQLPKDRFSAERLKGVDSTLKIQPAKLEDSAVYLCASSRTGGREAFFGQGTRLTVV.